This T cell receptor (beta chain) was identified during a study of beta chain features in type 1 diabetes (dated by TCRdb to the late 2010s). Concerning the study at large: Patients and healthy donors did not differ in mean age, gender distribution, total cell number or subset yield. The study compared TCRB repertoires of sorted circulating CD4+ T cell subsets between recently diagnosed type 1 diabetes patients and matched healthy donors. Naive and central memory subsets were obtained from all 30 or so donors, but regulatory and stem cell-like memory subsets were isolated from only 8 patients and about 8 healthy donors. A total of approximately 100 million sorted cells were examined across all samples, and the number of cells per subset was strongly correlated with RNA yield. Study-level results and caveats: Because cDNA was sequenced instead of genomic DNA, highly expressing activated cells could be over-represented, though the groups showed no difference in activation or CD3 levels. Patients with type 1 diabetes made fewer insertions and deleted more nucleotides at VDJ recombination sites, implying thymic rearrangement abnormalities. In all four CD4+ subsets, TCRB CDR3 length was moderately but significantly shorter in type 1 diabetes patients. Naive, central memory and regulatory TCRB repertoires appeared to be more similar among patients than among healthy donors. Shorter templates might have been favored by PCR, but patient and control samples were amplified and corrected together, so both groups would have been affected equally by any skew. Because small numbers of individuals were included in the HLA sub-analyses, any influence of HLA type on TCRB rearrangement was left unresolved.

The V and J ends are trimmed by 1 base and 8 bases, leaving 17 bases between them. In the germline V gene, CDR1 corresponds to SGHTA and CDR2 to FQGNSA. From the cysteine through the phenylalanine, the CDR3 covers 15 amino acids. The only DNA kept is the CDR3, 45 bases in frame from the first base. This clone was seen repeatedly, ten times or more. No antigen is known for it. No base quality values were provided; no much bigger clone lies one nucleotide off. A single peripheral blood draw of about 116 mL on average was collected from each donor into heparinised tubes. Using a panel that included CD45RO, CCR7, CD25, CD127, CD95 and CD27, naive, central memory, regulatory and stem cell-like memory CD4+ T cells were sorted on a BD FACSAria II. All sorted populations exceeded 98% purity. PBMCs were separated immediately by Lymphoprep density gradient centrifugation and were stained directly, without being cultured. So that batch effects would be minimized, each experiment stained and sorted samples in pairs, pairing one healthy donor with one patient.

The High Capacity cDNA Reverse Transcription Kit was used to reverse transcribe all of the isolated RNA, meaning that expressed TCRB transcripts were what got sequenced. Deep immunoSEQ sequencing was performed on naive, central memory and regulatory T cell samples, with an average of around 3.4 million total reads per sample. Sorted cells were lysed in RLT buffer and RNA was extracted with DNase-treated RNeasy Micro or Mini kits, depending on cell number. To prevent cross-contamination, every cell subset was processed on its own, while patient and healthy donor samples were processed together. TCRB sequences were amplified from cDNA with the immunoSEQ multiplex PCR, producing 87-bp fragments spanning the CDR3 region. Sequencing of the amplicons was performed on the Illumina HiSeq platform. In the authors' own workflow: Synthetic template baselines were used to correct PCR bias computationally, reads within Hamming distance 2 were collapsed, and singletons that could not be merged were discarded. Reads were aligned against IMGT so that V, D and J genes, CDR3 length and insertions or deletions at six rearrangement sites could be assigned. Within each subset, clonotype counts were normalized to the number of sorted cells before true diversity and Gini coefficients were calculated with the tcR R package. Repertoire sharing was quantified using the overlap coefficient calculated on TCRB nucleotide sequences. Entries here come from immuneACCESS through TCRdb and include only in-frame sequences with V and J called. Some clones fail to appear in such tables; in the studies checked, an unresolved V gene covers under half of the shortfall, and the cause of the remainder is unknown. V, J and clone size reflect that table, while D and trimming were determined from the DNA. The sample table lists roughly 140,000 clones, 6.9% of them with a count of one. The ten largest clones add up to roughly 1.5% of the sample.

The TCR sequence derives from a woman in her twenties or thirties in good health. The chain couples TRBV7-2 to TRBJ2-5; the D gene is perhaps TRBD1, from 6 matching bases. Sequenced input: central memory CD4+ T cells from blood. The CDR3 sequence is CASSLVPLGADTQYF. The DNA is as follows: TGTGCCAGCAGCTTAGTGCCCCTGGGGGCAGACACCCAGTACTTC. Extended through the reference TRBV7-2 and TRBJ2-5 proteins, this CDR3 yields the full variable domain: GAGVSQSPSNKVTEKGKDVELRCDPISGHTALYWYRQSLGQGLEFLIYFQGNSAPDKSGLPSDRFSAERTGGSVSTLTIQRTQQEDSAVYLCASSLVPLGADTQYFGPGTRLLVL.